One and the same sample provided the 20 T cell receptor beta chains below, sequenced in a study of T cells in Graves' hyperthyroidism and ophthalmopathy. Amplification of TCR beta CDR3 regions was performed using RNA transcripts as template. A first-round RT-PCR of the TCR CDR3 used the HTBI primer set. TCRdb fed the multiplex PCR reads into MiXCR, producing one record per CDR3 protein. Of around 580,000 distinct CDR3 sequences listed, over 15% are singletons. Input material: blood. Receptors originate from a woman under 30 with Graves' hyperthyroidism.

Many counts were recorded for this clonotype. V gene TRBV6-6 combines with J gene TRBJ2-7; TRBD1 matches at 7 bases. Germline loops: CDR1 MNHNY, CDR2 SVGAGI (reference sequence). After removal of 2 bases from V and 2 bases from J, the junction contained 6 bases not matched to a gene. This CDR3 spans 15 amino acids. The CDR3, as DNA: TGTGCCAGCAGTTACGGGACAGAATCTCCCTACGAGCAGTACTTC. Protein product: CASSYGTESPYEQYF.

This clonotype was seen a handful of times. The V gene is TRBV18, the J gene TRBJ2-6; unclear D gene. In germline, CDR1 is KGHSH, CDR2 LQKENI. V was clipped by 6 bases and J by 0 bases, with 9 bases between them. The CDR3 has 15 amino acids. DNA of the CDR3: TGTGCCAGCTCGGCAGCGAGCTCTGGGGCCAACGTCCTGACTTTC. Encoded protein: CASSAASSGANVLTF. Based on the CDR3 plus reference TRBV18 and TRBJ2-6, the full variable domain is NAGVMQNPRHLVRRRGQEARLRCSPMKGHSHVYWYRQLPEEGLKFMVYLQKENIIDESGMPKERFSAEFPKEGPSILRIQQVVRGDSAAYFCASSAASSGANVLTFGAGSRLTVL.

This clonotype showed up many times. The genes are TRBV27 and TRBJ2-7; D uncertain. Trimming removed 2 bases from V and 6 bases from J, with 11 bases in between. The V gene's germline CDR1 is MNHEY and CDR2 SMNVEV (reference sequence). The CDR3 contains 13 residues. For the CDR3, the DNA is TGTGCCAGCAGTTTAAATAGGGTAGGCGAGCAGTACTTC. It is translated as CASSLNRVGEQYF.

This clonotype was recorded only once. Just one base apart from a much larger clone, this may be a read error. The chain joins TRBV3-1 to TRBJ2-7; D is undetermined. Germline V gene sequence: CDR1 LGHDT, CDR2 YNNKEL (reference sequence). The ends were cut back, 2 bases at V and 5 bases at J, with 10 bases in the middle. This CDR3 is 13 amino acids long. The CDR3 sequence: CASSQTYADEQYF. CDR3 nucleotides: TGTGCCAGCAGCCAAACTTACGCTGACGAGCAGTACTTC.

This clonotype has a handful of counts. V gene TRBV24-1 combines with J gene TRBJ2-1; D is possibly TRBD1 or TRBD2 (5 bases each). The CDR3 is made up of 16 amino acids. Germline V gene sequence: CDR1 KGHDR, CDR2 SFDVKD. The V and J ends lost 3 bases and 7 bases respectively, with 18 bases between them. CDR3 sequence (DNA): TGTGCCACCAGTGATCCCTCTGGGGGAGTTGGGAATGAGCAGTTCTTC. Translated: CATSDPSGGVGNEQFF.

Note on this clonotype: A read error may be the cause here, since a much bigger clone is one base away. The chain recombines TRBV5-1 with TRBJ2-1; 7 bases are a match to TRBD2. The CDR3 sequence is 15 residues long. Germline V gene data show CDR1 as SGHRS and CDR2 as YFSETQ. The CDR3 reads CASSSSGTFNNVQFF. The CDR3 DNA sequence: TGCGCCAGCAGCTCAAGCGGGACTTTCAACAATGTGCAGTTCTTC.

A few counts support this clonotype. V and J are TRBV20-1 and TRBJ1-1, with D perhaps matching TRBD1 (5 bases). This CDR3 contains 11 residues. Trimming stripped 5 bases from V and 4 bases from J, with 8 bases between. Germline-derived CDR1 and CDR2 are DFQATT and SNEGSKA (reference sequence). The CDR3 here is CSASGSTEAFF. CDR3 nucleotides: TGCAGTGCTTCAGGGAGCACTGAAGCTTTCTTT.

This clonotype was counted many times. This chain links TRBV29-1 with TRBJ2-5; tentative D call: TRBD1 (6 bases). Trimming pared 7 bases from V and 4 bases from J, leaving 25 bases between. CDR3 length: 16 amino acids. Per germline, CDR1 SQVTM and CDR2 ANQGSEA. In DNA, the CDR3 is TGCAGCGGCATACCCGCCAGGGGTCCCTTGGGAGAGACCCAGTACTTC. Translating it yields CSGIPARGPLGETQYF. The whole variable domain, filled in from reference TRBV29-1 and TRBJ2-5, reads SAVISQKPSRDICQRGTSLTIQCQVDSQVTMMFWYRQQPGQSLTLIATANQGSEATYESGFVIDKFPISRPNLTFSTLTVSNMSPEDSSIYLCSGIPARGPLGETQYFGPGTRLLVL.

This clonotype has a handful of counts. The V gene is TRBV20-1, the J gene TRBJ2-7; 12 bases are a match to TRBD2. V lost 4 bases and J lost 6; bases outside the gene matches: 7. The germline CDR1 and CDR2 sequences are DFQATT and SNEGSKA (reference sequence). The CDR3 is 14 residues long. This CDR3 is CSATSSGGASEQYF. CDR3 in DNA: TGCAGTGCTACTTCTAGCGGGGGGGCCTCCGAGCAGTACTTC.

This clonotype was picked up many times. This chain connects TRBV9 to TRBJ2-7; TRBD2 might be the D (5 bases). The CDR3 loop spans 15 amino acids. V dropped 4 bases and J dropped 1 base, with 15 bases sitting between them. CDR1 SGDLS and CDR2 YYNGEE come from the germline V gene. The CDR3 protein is CASSPLEGRSYEQYF. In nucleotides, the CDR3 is TGTGCCAGCAGCCCCCTAGAGGGCAGATCCTACGAGCAGTACTTC. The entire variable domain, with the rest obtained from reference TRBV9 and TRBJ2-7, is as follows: DSGVTQTPKHLITATGQRVTLRCSPRSGDLSVYWYQQSLDQGLQFLIQYYNGEERAKGNILERFSAQQFPDLHSELNLSSLELGDSALYFCASSPLEGRSYEQYFGPGTRLTVT.

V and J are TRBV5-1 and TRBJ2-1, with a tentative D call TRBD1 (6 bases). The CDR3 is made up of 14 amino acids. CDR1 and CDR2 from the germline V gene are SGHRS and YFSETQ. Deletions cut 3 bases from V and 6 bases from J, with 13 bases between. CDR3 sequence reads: CASSYGQRVNEQFF. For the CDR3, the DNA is TGCGCCAGCAGCTACGGACAGAGGGTCAATGAGCAGTTCTTC.

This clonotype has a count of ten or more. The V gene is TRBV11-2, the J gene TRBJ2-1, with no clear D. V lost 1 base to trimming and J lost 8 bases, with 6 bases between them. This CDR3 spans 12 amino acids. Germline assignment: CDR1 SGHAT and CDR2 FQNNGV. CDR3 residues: CASSLGRDEQFF. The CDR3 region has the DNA TGTGCCAGCAGCTTAGGTAGGGATGAGCAGTTCTTC. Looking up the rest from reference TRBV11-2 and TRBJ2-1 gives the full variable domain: EAGVAQSPRYKIIEKRQSVAFWCNPISGHATLYWYQQILGQGPKLLIQFQNNGVVDDSQLPKDRFSAERLKGVDSTLKIQPAKLEDSAVYLCASSLGRDEQFFGPGTRLTVL.

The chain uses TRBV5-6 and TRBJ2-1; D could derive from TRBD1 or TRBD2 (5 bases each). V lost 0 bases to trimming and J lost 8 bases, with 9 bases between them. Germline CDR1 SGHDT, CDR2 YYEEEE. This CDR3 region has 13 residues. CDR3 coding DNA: TGTGCCAGCAGCTTGGTTGAGGGGCATGAGCAGTTCTTC. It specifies CASSLVEGHEQFF.

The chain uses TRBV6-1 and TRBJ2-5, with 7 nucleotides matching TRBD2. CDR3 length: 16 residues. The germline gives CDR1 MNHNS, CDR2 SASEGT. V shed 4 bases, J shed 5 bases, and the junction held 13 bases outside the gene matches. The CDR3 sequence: CASSVRGGTSDETQYF. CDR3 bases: TGTGCCAGCAGTGTACGGGGCGGAACTAGCGACGAGACCCAGTACTTC.

The CDR3 region has the DNA TGTGCCAGCAGCCACCAGGGAAGCACTGAAGCTTTCTTT. It specifies CASSHQGSTEAFF. V and J are TRBV3-1 and TRBJ1-1, with a tentative D call TRBD1 (5 bases). The CDR3 runs 13 residues. Germline V gives CDR1 LGHDT, CDR2 YNNKEL (reference sequence). Trimming removed 3 bases at V and 4 bases at J, with 9 bases between.

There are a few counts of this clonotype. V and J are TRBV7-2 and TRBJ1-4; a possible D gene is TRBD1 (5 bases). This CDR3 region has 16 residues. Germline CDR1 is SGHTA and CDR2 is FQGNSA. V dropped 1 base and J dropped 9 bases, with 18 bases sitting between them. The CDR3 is CASSLEGTRAVQKLFF. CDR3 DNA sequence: TGTGCCAGCAGCTTAGAGGGGACGAGGGCGGTTCAAAAACTGTTTTTT.

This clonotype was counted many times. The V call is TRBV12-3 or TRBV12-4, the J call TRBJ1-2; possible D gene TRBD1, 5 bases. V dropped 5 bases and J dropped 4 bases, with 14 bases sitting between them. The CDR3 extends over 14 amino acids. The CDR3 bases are TGTGCCAGCAGTCTCATTGGGGGGGGCTATGGCTACACCTTC. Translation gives CASSLIGGGYGYTF.

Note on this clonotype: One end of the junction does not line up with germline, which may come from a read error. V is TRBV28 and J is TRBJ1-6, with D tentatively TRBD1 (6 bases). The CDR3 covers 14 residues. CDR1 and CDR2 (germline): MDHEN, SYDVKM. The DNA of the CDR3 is TGTGCCAGCGGTTTTGAGGGGGATAATTCACCCCTCCACTTT. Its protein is CASGFEGDNSPLHF.

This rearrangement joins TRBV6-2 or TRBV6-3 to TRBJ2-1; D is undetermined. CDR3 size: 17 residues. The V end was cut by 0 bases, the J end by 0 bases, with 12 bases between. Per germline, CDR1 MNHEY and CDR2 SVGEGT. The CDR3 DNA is TGTGCCAGCAGTTACTCTCTTAAGTCCAGCTCCTACAATGAGCAGTTCTTC. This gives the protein CASSYSLKSSSYNEQFF.

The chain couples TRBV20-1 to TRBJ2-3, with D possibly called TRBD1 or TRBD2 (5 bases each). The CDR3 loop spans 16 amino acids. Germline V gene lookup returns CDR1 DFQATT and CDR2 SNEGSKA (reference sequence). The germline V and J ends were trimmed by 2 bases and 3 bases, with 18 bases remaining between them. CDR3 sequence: CSARFIHRGSTDTQYF. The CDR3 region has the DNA TGCAGTGCTAGATTTATCCACCGGGGCTCTACAGATACGCAGTATTTT.